The clone carrying this TCR beta chain came up a few times. These data belong to a study of blood T cell repertoires in COVID-19. Repertoires were generated with immunoSEQ multiplex PCR, while TCRdb's copy carries only in-frame clones and drops some. The sample holds about 110,000 clones, roughly 80% seen once. Germline-derived CDR1 and CDR2 are MDHEN and SYDVKM. This CDR3 contains 15 residues. Trimming cost V 7 bases and J 4 bases, with 19 bases left between them. The receptor comes from a woman of 80 years or more with acute or convalescent COVID-19. Sequencing used peripheral blood. The chain recombines TRBV28 with TRBJ1-1; possible D gene TRBD1, 5 bases. CDR3 bases: TGTGCCAGCAAGTTGCGGCGAGTTAGGGGCACTGAAGCTTTCTTT. It specifies CASKLRRVRGTEAFF. Together with reference TRBV28 and TRBJ1-1, the CDR3 gives the full variable domain: DVKVTQSSRYLVKRTGEKVFLECVQDMDHENMFWYRQDPGLGLRLIYFSYDVKMKEKGDIPEGYSVSREKKERFSLILESASTNQTSMYLCASKLRRVRGTEAFFGQGTRLTVV.